This is a list of T cell receptor beta chains from one sample in a study of vaccination effects on CD4 cells after COVID-19. Antigens for these TCRs are unknown. TCRdb's table, derived via immunoSEQ multiplex PCR, lists solely in-frame clones and lacks some. Of about 81,000 clones in the sample, around 77% are singletons; the top ten hold more than 1%. Sample: CD4+ T cells from PBMCs cultured with HCoV-OC43 spike peptides, taken after COVID-19 vaccination. The receptors come from a human donor who received a COVID-19 vaccine. The CDR3 runs from the conserved cysteine through the conserved F or W. The D gene is left open where the match is weak. Rows may omit the clone size; those that give it use once, few, many or a size class.

-	TRBJ2-5	TRBV7-9	TRBD2	TGTGCCAGCAGCTTAAGGACTAGCGGAGAGACCCAGTACTTC	CASSLRTSGETQYF
once	TRBJ2-5	TRBV5-1	TRBD1	TGCGCCAGCAGCTTGACAGGGGTATCGTTAGAGACCCAGTACTTC	CASSLTGVSLETQYF
-	TRBJ1-2	TRBV12-3/TRBV12-4	-	TGTGCCAGCAGAGCTACGGACAGCGCTGGCTACACCTTC	CASRATDSAGYTF
-	TRBJ1-4	TRBV6-6	-	TGTGCCAGCAGTTACTCGGCGGGGATCGGAGAAAAACTGTTTTTT	CASSYSAGIGEKLFF
few	TRBJ2-1	TRBV6-6	TRBD2	TGTGCCAGCGGCGGAACTAGCGGTGCCAATGAGCAGTTCTTC	CASGGTSGANEQFF
few	TRBJ2-5	TRBV4-1	TRBD2	TGCGCCAGCAGCCGGACTAGCGGGGGGTGGGAGACCCAGTACTTC	CASSRTSGGWETQYF
-	TRBJ1-4	TRBV7-9	-	TGTGCCAGCAGCTTAGGGGATTTCGCAACTAATGAAAAACTGTTTTTT	CASSLGDFATNEKLFF
-	TRBJ1-6	TRBV19	-	TGTGCCAGTACCCTAGGGGAGGGGCTCACGCCTCACTCACCCCTCCACTTT	CASTLGEGLTPHSPLHF
-	TRBJ2-1	TRBV5-1	TRBD1	TGCGCCAGCAGCGTAATCGGGACAGGGATCCCCAATGAGCAGTTCTTC	CASSVIGTGIPNEQFF
few	TRBJ2-5	TRBV7-9	-	TGTGCCAGCAGCTTAGTACGAGAGACCCAGTACTTC	CASSLVRETQYF
few	TRBJ1-6	TRBV4-1	TRBD1	TGCGCCAGCAGCCGGGACAGAATAAATTCACCCCTCCACTTT	CASSRDRINSPLHF
-	TRBJ2-3	TRBV27	-	TGTGCCAGCAGTAGTTGGGGTTTCGCAGATACGCAGTATTTT	CASSSWGFADTQYF
-	TRBJ1-2	TRBV29-1	-	TGCAGCGTTGCGGGGCTTTATGGCTACACCTTC	CSVAGLYGYTF
-	TRBJ2-2	TRBV5-6	TRBD1	TGTGCCAGCAGCGACAGGGGTCGGTACACCGGGGAGCTGTTTTTT	CASSDRGRYTGELFF
-	TRBJ2-2	TRBV1	-	TGCACCAGCAGCCAAGATCGGGGGGAAAGGCTCACCGGGGAGCTGTTTTTT	CTSSQDRGERLTGELFF
-	TRBJ2-1	TRBV2	TRBD2	TGTGCCAGCAGTGACGGTAGCGGGGGCTATGAGCAGTTCTTC	CASSDGSGGYEQFF
-	TRBJ2-5	TRBV2	-	TGTGCCAGCAGTGAATTAGTCAGCCCTCCAGAGACCCAGTACTTC	CASSELVSPPETQYF
-	TRBJ1-2	TRBV5-1	TRBD1	TGCGCCAGCAGCAACCAGGGGGCCTATGGCTACACCTTC	CASSNQGAYGYTF
-	TRBJ1-1	TRBV30	-	TGTGCCTGGAGAGGGTGGGGAAGCGGGAACACTGAAGCTTTCTTT	CAWRGWGSGNTEAFF
-	TRBJ1-1	TRBV30	-	TGTGCCTGGGGTTACACAGGGACTGAAGCTTTCTTT	CAWGYTGTEAFF
-	TRBJ1-5	TRBV19	TRBD1	TGTGCCAGTAGTATAGACACCTTCGACAGGGGGCGCGGGCAGCCCCAGCATTTT	CASSIDTFDRGRGQPQHF
-	TRBJ1-2	TRBV6-5	TRBD1	TGTGCCAGCAGTTACTCGAGGGCAGGGGGGAGCACCTTC	CASSYSRAGGSTF
-	TRBJ1-2	TRBV6-2/TRBV6-3	-	TGTGCCAGCAGCCGGGACACTAACTATGGCTACACCTTC	CASSRDTNYGYTF
few	TRBJ2-3	TRBV9	-	TGTGCCAGCAGCGTTGGAGGAGATACGCAGTATTTT	CASSVGGDTQYF
-	TRBJ2-1	TRBV7-9	TRBD2	TGTGCCAGCAGACTAGCGGCAGGCAATGAGCAGTTCTTC	CASRLAAGNEQFF
-	TRBJ2-6	TRBV6-5	-	TGTGCCCGGGGGGCGGGGTGGGCTGGGGCCAACGTCCTGACTTTC	CARGAGWAGANVLTF
once	TRBJ1-2	TRBV19	TRBD1	TGTGCCAGTACTCCTAGGACAGGGCAATACTATGGCTACACCTTC	CASTPRTGQYYGYTF
-	TRBJ1-2	TRBV28	TRBD1	TGTGCCAGCAGCCCTCCGACAGGGGGGTATGGCTACACCTTC	CASSPPTGGYGYTF